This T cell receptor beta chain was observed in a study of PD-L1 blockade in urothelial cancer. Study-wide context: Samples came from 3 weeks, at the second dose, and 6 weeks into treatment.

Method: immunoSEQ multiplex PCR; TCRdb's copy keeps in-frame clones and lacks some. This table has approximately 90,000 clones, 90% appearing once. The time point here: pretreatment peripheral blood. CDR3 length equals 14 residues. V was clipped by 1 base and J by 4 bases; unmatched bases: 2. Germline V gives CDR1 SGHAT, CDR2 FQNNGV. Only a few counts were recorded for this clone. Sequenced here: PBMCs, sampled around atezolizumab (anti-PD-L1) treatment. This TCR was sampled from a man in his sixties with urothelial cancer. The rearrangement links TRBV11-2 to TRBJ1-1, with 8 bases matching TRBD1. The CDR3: CASSLVRGRTEAFF. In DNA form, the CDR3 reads TGTGCCAGCAGCTTAGTCAGGGGGCGCACTGAAGCTTTCTTT. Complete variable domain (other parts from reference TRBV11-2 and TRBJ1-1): EAGVAQSPRYKIIEKRQSVAFWCNPISGHATLYWYQQILGQGPKLLIQFQNNGVVDDSQLPKDRFSAERLKGVDSTLKIQPAKLEDSAVYLCASSLVRGRTEAFFGQGTRLTVV.